Below are 2 T cell receptor beta chains sequenced from a single sample in a study of blood T cell repertoires in COVID-19. Clones were sequenced by immunoSEQ multiplex PCR, and TCRdb holds only the in-frame ones, with some missing. The data hold 90,000 to 100,000 clones, with over 70% observed a single time. Sequencing input: peripheral blood. These receptors were collected from a man in his 60s with acute or convalescent COVID-19.

This chain uses TRBV19 with TRBJ2-3; tentative D call: TRBD2 (5 bases). Between the trimmed V and J ends, which lost 6 bases and 6 bases, there was a span of 19 bases. Germline V gene lookup returns CDR1 LNHDA and CDR2 SQIVND (reference sequence). The CDR3 is 15 residues long. CDR3 in amino acids: CASRDPGKATDTQYF. DNA for the CDR3: TGTGCCAGTAGAGATCCGGGGAAGGCTACGGATACGCAGTATTTT.

V usage is TRBV6-1 and J usage is TRBJ2-7; D remains unclear. Per the germline V gene, CDR1 is MNHNS and CDR2 is SASEGT. Trimming left V 1 base short and J 2 bases short, with 6 bases between. The CDR3 extends over 13 amino acids. The CDR3 loop reads CASSEGPAYEQYV. CDR3 bases: TGTGCCAGCAGTGAAGGGCCAGCCTACGAGCAGTACGTC.